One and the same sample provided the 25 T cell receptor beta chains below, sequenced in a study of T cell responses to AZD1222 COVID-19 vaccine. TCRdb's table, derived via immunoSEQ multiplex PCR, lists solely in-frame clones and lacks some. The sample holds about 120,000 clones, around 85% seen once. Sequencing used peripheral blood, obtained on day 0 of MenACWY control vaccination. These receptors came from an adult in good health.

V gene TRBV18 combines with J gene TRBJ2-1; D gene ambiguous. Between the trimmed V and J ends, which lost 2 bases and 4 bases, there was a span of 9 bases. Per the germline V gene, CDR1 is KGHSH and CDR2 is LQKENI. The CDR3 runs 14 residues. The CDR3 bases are TGTGCCAGCTCACCAGGAACTCAGTACAATGAGCAGTTCTTC. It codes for CASSPGTQYNEQFF.

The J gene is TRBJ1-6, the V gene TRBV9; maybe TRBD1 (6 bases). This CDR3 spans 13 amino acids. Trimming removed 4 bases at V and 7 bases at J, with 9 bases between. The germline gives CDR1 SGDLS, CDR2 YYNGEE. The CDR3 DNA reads TGTGCCAGCAGCACTACAGGGAATTCACCCCTCCACTTT. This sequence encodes CASSTTGNSPLHF.

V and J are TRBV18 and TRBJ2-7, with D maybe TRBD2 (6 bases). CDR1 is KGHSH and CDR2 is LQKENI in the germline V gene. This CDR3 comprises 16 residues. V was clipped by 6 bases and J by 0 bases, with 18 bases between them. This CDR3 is CASSPLAGPSSYEQYF. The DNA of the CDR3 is TGTGCCAGCTCCCCGCTTGCGGGGCCGAGCTCCTACGAGCAGTACTTC.

CDR3 region: CASSETGVEGYTF. The CDR3 region has the DNA TGTGCCAGCAGTGAGACAGGGGTTGAAGGCTACACCTTC. The chain has TRBV6-1 and TRBJ1-2; 8 nucleotides align to TRBD1. V lost 3 bases, J lost 8 bases, and 5 bases stayed unmatched. The germline gives CDR1 MNHNS, CDR2 SASEGT. The CDR3 totals 13 residues.

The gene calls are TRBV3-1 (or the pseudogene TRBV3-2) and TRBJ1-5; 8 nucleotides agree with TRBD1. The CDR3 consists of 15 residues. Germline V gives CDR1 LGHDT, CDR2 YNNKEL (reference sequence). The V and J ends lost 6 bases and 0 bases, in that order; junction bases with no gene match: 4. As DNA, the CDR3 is TGTGCCAGCAGTGGACAGGGTGGTAGCAATCAGCCCCAGCATTTT. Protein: CASSGQGGSNQPQHF.

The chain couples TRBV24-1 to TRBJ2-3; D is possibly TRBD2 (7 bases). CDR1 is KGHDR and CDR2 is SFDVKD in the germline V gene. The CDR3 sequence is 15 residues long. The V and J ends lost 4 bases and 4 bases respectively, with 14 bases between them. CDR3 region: CATSDTGGRADTQYF. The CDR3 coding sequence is TGTGCCACCAGTGACACCGGGGGGCGGGCAGATACGCAGTATTTT.

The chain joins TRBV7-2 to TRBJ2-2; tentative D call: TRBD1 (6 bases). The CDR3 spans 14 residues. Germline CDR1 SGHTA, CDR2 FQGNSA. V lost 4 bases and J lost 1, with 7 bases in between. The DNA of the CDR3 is TGTGCCAGCAGCTCGACAGGGAACACCGGGGAGCTGTTTTTT. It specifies CASSSTGNTGELFF.

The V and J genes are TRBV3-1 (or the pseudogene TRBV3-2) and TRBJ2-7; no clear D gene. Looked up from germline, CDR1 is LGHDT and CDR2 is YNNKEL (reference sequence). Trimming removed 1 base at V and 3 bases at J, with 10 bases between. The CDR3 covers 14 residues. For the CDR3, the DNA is TGTGCCAGCAGCCAAGGGGCCTTATTCTACGAGCAGTACTTC. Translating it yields CASSQGALFYEQYF.

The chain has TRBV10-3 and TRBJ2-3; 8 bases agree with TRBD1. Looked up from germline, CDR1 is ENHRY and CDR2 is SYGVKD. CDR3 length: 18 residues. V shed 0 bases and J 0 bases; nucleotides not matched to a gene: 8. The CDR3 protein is CAISESWTGTLSTDTQYF. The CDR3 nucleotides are TGTGCCATCAGTGAGTCCTGGACAGGGACCCTTAGCACAGATACGCAGTATTTT.

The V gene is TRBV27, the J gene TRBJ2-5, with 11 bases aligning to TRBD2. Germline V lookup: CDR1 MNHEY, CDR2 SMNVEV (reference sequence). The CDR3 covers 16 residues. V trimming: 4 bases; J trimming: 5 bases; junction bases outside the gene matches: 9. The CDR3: CASSSTLAGGVETQYF. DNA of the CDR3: TGTGCCAGCAGTTCTACCTTAGCGGGGGGGGTGGAGACCCAGTACTTC.

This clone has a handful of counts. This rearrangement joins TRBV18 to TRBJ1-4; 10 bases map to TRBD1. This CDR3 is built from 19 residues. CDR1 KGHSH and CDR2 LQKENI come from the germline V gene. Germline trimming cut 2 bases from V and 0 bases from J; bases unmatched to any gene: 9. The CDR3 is CASSPSRTGGETTNEKLFF. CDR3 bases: TGTGCCAGCTCACCATCCCGGACAGGGGGGGAAACAACTAATGAAAAACTGTTTTTT.

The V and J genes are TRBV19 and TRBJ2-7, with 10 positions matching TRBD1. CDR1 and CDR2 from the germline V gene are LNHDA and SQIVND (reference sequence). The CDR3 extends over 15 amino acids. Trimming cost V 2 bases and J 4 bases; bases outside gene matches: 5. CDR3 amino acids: CASSILGTGAYEQYF. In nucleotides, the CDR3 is TGTGCCAGTAGTATACTTGGGACAGGGGCATACGAGCAGTACTTC.

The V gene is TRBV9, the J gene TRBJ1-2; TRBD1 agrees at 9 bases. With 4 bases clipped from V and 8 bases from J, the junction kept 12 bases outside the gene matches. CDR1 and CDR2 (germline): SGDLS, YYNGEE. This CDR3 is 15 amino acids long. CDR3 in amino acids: CASSSPQGAPGGYTF. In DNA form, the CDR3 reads TGTGCCAGCAGCTCCCCACAGGGGGCGCCCGGAGGCTACACCTTC.

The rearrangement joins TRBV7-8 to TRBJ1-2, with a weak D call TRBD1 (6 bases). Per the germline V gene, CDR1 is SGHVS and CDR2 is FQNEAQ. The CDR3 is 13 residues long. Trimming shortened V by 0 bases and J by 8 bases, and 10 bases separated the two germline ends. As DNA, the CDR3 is TGTGCCAGCAGCTTAGCTTACAGGGAAGGCTACACCTTC. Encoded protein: CASSLAYREGYTF.

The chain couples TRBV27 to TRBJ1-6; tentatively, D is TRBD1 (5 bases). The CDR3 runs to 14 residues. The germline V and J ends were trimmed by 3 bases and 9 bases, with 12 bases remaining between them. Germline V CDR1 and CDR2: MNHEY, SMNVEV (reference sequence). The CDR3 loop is CASSFPGRASPLHF. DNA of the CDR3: TGTGCCAGCAGTTTCCCCGGCAGGGCTTCACCCCTCCACTTT.

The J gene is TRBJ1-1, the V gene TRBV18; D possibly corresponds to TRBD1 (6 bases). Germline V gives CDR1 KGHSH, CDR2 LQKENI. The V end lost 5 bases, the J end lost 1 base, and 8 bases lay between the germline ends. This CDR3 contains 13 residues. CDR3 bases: TGTGCCAGCTCAGCGACAGGGAACACTGAAGCTTTCTTT. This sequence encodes CASSATGNTEAFF. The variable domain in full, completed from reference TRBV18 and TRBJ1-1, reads NAGVMQNPRHLVRRRGQEARLRCSPMKGHSHVYWYRQLPEEGLKFMVYLQKENIIDESGMPKERFSAEFPKEGPSILRIQQVVRGDSAAYFCASSATGNTEAFFGQGTRLTVV.

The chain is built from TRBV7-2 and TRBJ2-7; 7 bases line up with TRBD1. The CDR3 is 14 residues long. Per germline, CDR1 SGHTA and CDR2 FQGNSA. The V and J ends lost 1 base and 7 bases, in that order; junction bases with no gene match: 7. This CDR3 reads CASSLGPGQAEQYF. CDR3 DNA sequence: TGTGCCAGCAGCTTAGGCCCCGGACAGGCGGAGCAGTACTTC.

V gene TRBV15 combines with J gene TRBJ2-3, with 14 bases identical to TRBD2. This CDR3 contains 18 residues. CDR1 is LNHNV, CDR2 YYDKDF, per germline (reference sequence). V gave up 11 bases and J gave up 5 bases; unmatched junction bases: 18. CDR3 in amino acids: CASEPGTSGGVGIDTQYF. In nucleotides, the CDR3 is TGTGCCTCGGAGCCCGGGACTAGCGGGGGCGTGGGTATAGATACGCAGTATTTT.

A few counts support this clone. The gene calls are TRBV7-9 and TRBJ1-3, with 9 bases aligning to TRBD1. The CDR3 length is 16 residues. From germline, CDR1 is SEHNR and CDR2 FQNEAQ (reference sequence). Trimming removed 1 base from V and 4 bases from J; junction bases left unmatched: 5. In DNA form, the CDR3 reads TGTGCCAGCAGCTTAGGCACAGGGGGCGAGGGAAACACCATATATTTT. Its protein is CASSLGTGGEGNTIYF.

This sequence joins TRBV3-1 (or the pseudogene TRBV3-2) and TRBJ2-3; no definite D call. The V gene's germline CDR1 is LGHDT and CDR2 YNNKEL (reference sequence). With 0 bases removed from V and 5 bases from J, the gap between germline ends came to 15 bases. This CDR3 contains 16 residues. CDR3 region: CASSQDVISFGDTQYF. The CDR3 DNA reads TGTGCCAGCAGCCAAGATGTGATTTCTTTCGGAGATACGCAGTATTTT.

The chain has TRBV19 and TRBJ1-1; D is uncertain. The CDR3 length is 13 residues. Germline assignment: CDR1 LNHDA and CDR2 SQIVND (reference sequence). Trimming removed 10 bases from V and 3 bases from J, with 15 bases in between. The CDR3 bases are TGTGCCACCCGCTCGGGCGGGGACACTGAAGCTTTCTTT. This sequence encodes CATRSGGDTEAFF.

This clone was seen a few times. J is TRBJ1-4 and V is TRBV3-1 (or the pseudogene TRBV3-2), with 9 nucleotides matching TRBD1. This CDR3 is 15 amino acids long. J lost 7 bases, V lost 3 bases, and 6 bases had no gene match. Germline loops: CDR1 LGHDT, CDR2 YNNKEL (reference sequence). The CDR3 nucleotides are TGTGCCAGCAGCCATGCAACAGGGGGCGGTGAAAAACTGTTTTTT. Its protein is CASSHATGGGEKLFF.

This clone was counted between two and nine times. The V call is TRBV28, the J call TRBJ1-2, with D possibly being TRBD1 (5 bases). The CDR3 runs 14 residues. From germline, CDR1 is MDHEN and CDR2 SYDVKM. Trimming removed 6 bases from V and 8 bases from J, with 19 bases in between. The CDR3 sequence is CASSPGLHEGGYTF. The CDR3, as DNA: TGTGCCAGCAGCCCGGGTCTCCATGAGGGGGGCTACACCTTC.

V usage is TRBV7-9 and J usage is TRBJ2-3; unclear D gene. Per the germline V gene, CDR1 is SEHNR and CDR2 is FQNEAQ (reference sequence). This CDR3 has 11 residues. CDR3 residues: CGIQSTDTQYF. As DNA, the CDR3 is TGTGGAATTCAGAGCACAGATACGCAGTATTTT.

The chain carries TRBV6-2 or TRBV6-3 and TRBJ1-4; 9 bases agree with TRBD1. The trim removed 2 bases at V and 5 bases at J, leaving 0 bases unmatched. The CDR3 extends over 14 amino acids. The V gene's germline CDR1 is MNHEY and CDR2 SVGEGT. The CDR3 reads CASSYGQGNEKLFF. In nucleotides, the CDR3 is TGTGCCAGCAGTTACGGACAGGGGAATGAAAAACTGTTTTTT.